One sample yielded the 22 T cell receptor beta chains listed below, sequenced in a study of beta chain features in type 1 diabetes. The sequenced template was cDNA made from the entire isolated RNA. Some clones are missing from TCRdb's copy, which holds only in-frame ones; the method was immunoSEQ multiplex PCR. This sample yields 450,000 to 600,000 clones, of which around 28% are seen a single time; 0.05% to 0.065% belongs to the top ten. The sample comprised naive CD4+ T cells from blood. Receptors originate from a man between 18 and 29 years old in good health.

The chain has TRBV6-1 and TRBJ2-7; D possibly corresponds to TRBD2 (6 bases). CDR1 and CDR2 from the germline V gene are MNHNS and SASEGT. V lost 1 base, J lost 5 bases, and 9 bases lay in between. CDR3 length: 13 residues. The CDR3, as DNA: TGTGCCAGCAGTGAAGAGTGGGGGGACGAGCAGTACTTC. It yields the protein CASSEEWGDEQYF.

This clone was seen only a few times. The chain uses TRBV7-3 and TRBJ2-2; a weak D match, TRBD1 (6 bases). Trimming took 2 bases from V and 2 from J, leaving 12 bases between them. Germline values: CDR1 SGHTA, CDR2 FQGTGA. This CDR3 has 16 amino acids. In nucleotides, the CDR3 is TGTGCCAGCAGCTTATTTGGGACACATAACACCGGGGAGCTGTTTTTT. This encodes CASSLFGTHNTGELFF.

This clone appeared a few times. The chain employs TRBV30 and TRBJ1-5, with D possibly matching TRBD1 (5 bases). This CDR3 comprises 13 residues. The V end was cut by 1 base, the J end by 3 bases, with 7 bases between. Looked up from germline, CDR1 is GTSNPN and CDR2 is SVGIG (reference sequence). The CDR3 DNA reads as TGTGCCTGGAGTGGACAGAACAATCAGCCCCAGCATTTT. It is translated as CAWSGQNNQPQHF.

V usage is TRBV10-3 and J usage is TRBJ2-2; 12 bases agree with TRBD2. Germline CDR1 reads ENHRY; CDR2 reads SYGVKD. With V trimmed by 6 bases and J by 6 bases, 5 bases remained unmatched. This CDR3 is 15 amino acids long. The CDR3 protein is CAIRETSGRSGELFF. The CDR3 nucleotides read TGTGCCATCAGAGAGACTAGCGGGAGATCCGGGGAGCTGTTTTTT.

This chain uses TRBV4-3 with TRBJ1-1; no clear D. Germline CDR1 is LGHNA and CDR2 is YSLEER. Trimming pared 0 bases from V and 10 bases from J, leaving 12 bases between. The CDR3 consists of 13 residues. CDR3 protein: CASSQDLAGRAFF. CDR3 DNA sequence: TGCGCCAGCAGCCAAGATCTGGCCGGGCGAGCTTTCTTT.

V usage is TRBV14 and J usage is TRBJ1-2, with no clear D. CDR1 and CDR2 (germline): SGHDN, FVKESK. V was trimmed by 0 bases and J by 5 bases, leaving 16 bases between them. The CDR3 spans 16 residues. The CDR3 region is CASSQDYPGIVYGYTF. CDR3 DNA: TGTGCCAGCAGCCAAGACTACCCGGGAATTGTGTATGGCTACACCTTC.

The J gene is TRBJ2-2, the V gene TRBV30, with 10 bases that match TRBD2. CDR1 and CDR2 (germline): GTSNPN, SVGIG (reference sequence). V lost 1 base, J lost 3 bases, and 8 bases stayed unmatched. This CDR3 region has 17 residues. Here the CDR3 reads CAWSGLAGARDTGELFF. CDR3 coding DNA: TGTGCCTGGAGTGGGCTAGCGGGAGCTAGGGACACCGGGGAGCTGTTTTTT. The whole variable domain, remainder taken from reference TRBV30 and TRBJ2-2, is SQTIHQWPATLVQPVGSPLSLECTVEGTSNPNLYWYRQAAGRGLQLLFYSVGIGQISSEVPQNLSASRPQDRQFILSSKKLLLSDSGFYLCAWSGLAGARDTGELFFGEGSRLTVL.

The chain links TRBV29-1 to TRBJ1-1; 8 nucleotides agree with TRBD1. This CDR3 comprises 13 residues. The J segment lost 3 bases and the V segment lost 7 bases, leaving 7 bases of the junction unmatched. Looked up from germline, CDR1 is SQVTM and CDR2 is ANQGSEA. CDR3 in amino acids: CSGRGQVYTEAFF. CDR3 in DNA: TGCAGCGGGAGGGGACAGGTTTACACTGAAGCTTTCTTT.

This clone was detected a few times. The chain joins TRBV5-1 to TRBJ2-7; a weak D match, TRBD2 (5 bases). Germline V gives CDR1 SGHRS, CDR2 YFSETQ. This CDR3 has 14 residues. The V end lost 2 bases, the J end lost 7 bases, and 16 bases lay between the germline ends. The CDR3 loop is CASSFGREVREQYF. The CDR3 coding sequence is TGCGCCAGCAGCTTTGGACGGGAAGTACGAGAGCAGTACTTC.

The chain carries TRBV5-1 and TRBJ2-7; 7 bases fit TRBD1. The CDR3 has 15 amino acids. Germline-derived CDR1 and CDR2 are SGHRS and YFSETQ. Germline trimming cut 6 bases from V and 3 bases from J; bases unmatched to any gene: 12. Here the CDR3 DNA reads TGCGCCAGCAACTCGGGACAGCCCGTTGGCTACGAGCAGTACTTC. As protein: CASNSGQPVGYEQYF.

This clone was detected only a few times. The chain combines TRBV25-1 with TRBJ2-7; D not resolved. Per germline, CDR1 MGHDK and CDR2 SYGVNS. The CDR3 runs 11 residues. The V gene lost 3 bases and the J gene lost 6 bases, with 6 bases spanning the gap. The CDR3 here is CASSEVVEQYF. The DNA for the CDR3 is TGTGCCAGCAGTGAGGTTGTCGAGCAGTACTTC.

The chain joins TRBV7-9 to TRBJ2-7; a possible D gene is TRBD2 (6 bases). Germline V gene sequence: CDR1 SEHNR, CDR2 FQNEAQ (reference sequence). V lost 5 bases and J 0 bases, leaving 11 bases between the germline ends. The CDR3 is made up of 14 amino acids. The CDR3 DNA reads TGTGCCAGCAGCGCGGGACTTCACTCCTACGAGCAGTACTTC. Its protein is CASSAGLHSYEQYF.

The CDR3 coding sequence is TGCAGCGCCGACAGGGGGCCTGAGACCCAGTACTTC. Protein: CSADRGPETQYF. This chain links TRBV29-1 with TRBJ2-5, with 10 bases matching TRBD1. In germline, CDR1 is SQVTM, CDR2 ANQGSEA. This CDR3 has 12 residues. The ends lost 7 bases at V and 5 bases at J; junction bases unmatched: 4.

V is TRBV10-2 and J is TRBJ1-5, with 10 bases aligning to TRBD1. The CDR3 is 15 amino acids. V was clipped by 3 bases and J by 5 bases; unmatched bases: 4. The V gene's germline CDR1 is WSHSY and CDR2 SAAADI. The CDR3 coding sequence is TGCGCCAGCAGTGATCAGGGACAGGGGTATCAGCCCCAGCATTTT. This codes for CASSDQGQGYQPQHF.

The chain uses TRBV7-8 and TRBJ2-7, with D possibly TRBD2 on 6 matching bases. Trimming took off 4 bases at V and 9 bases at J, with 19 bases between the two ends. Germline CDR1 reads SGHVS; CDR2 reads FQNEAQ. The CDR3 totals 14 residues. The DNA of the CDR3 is TGTGCCAGCAGCTCACGGACACCCCAGGAGGGGCAGTACTTC. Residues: CASSSRTPQEGQYF.

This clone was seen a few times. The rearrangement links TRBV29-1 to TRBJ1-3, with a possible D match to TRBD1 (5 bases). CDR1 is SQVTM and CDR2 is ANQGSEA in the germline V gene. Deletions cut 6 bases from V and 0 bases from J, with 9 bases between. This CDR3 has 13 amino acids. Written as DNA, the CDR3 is TGCAGCGTGGGACCCTTCTCTGGAAACACCATATATTTT. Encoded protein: CSVGPFSGNTIYF.

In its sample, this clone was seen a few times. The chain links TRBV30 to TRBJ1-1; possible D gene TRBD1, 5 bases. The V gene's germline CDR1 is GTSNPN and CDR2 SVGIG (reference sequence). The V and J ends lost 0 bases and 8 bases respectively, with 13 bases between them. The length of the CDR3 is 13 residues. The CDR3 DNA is TGTGCCTGGAGTGTCCTCAGGGCAACCGAAGCTTTCTTT. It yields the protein CAWSVLRATEAFF.

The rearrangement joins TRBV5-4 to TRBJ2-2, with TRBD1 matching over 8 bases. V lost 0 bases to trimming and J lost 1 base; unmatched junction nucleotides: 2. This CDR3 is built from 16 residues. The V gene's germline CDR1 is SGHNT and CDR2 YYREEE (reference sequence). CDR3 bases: TGTGCCAGCAGCTTGGCGGGGACAGGGAACACCGGGGAGCTGTTTTTT. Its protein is CASSLAGTGNTGELFF.

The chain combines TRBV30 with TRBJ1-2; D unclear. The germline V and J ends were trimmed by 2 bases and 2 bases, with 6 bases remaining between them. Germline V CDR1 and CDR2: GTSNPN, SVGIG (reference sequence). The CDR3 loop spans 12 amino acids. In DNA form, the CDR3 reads TGTGCCTGGAGTTCGAGCAACTATGGCTACACCTTC. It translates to CAWSSSNYGYTF.

Here the CDR3 reads CASSLGTGRAGELFF. For the CDR3, the DNA is TGTGCCAGCAGCCTTGGGACAGGGAGGGCCGGGGAGCTGTTTTTT. This chain links TRBV7-8 with TRBJ2-2, with 9 bases fitting TRBD1. The germline CDR1 and CDR2 sequences are SGHVS and FQNEAQ. V gave up 5 bases and J gave up 6 bases; unmatched junction bases: 7. The CDR3 runs to 15 residues.

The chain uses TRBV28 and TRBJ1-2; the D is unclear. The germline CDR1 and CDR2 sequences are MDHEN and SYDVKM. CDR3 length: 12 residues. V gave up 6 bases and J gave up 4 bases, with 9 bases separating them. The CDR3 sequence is CASSLDLYGYTF. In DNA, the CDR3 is TGTGCCAGCAGCCTCGACCTCTATGGCTACACCTTC.

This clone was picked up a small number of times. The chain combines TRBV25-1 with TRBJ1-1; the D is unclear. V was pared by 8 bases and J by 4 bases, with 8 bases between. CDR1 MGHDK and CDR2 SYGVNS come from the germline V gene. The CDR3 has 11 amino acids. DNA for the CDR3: TGTGCCAGCGGGCAGAGCACTGAAGCTTTCTTT. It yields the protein CASGQSTEAFF.